The clone carrying this TCR beta chain showed up just a few times. Antigen unknown. The data were taken from a study of blood T cells in healthy people across ages. Findings and caveats of the study: Naive T cell percentage strongly correlated with TCR beta diversity.

The authors ran a second PCR of about 6 to 11 cycles using a sample-barcoded 5' primer and a J-beta primer mix. Via MiXCR, TCRdb re-called the 5' RACE reads, giving one row per CDR3 protein. The repertoire consists of more than 1,000,000 distinct CDR3 sequences, with 20% to 25% occurring once and the leading ten covering 0.65% to 0.75%. Isolation yielded PBMCs, at least 6 million per sample, in every case. This CDR3 contains 19 residues. Germline V gene lookup returns CDR1 LNHNV and CDR2 YYDKDF (reference sequence). With 6 bases clipped from V and 1 base from J, the junction kept 14 bases outside the gene matches. The same specimen was also included in a second study, on T cells of mothers and their children.

The receptor comes from a girl aged 2-10 years in good health. Material: blood. The J gene is TRBJ2-2, the V gene TRBV15, with 10 bases fitting TRBD2. CDR3 region: CATRRNPGTSVRNTGELFF. Here the CDR3 DNA reads TGTGCCACCAGACGGAATCCCGGGACTAGCGTTAGGAACACCGGGGAGCTGTTTTTT. The entire variable domain, with the rest obtained from reference TRBV15 and TRBJ2-2, is as follows: DAMVIQNPRYQVTQFGKPVTLSCSQTLNHNVMYWYQQKSSQAPKLLFHYYDKDFNNEADTPDNFQSRRPNTSFCFLDIRSPGLGDTAMYLCATRRNPGTSVRNTGELFFGEGSRLTVL.